The sequence of this T cell receptor (beta chain) was determined in a study of blood T cell repertoires in COVID-19. Study-level background: Material from acute and convalescent COVID-19 was sourced from the United States, Italy and Spain. T cells, B-cell-depleted T cells, or PBMCs supplied cDNA or gDNA.

Per the original data handling: Reference gene primer amplification gave estimated nucleated cell counts. Sequencing was performed with immunoSEQ multiplex PCR; in TCRdb, only in-frame clones are kept and a portion is missing. V and J calls and clone size are copied from that table; D and trimming were computed from the DNA. The sample has around 280,000 clones; around 90% are singletons. In germline, CDR1 is SQVTM, CDR2 ANQGSEA. CDR3 length: 17 amino acids. With 6 bases clipped from V and 0 bases from J, the junction kept 17 bases outside the gene matches. This rearrangement joins TRBV29-1 to TRBJ2-7; TRBD1 aligns across 7 bases. This receptor was identified in a woman under 30 with acute COVID-19. The sequencing sample was made of PBMCs or T cells enriched from blood (not recorded which). The DNA of the CDR3 is TGCAGCGTGGAGACAGGGTCCATCGCTTCCAGCTCCTACGAGCAGTACTTC. This translates into CSVETGSIASSSYEQYF.